This TCR beta chain was identified in a study of T cell responses to AZD1222 COVID-19 vaccine. Study observations and caveats: With two AZD1222 doses given, Spike-specific TCR breadth and depth both rose.

In the case of this clone: Its antigen remains unidentified.

Profiling relied on immunoSEQ multiplex PCR, and the TCRdb table lists in-frame clones only, not all of them. The sample holds about 69,000 clones; 75% to 90% are singletons and the top ten take around a quarter. The TCR originated in an adult who received the AZD1222 COVID-19 vaccine. This specimen was peripheral blood, taken 28 days after the second AZD1222 dose.

CDR3 in DNA: TGCAGCGTTGAAGTAAACGCAATGAACACTGAAGCTTTCTTT. Its protein is CSVEVNAMNTEAFF. This chain joins TRBV29-1 and TRBJ1-1, with D hard to call. V gave up 1 base and J gave up 0 bases, with 9 bases separating them. Germline V lookup: CDR1 SQVTM, CDR2 ANQGSEA. This CDR3 is built from 14 residues. Variable domain in full (rest from reference TRBV29-1 and TRBJ1-1): SAVISQKPSRDICQRGTSLTIQCQVDSQVTMMFWYRQQPGQSLTLIATANQGSEATYESGFVIDKFPISRPNLTFSTLTVSNMSPEDSSIYLCSVEVNAMNTEAFFGQGTRLTVV.